This T cell receptor (beta chain) emerged from a study of glioma-infiltrating T cells after dendritic cell vaccination. Up to about 2 ug genomic DNA was used for TCRB CDR3 amplification. Amplification used 60 V beta primers and 13 J beta primers. Clones were read by immunoSEQ multiplex PCR, and TCRdb kept only the in-frame ones, dropping some. The sample holds 91,000 or so clones, around 80% seen once. This clone has only one observation. V dropped 4 bases and J dropped 2; count of bases not matched to a gene: 6. This CDR3 has 16 residues. Germline CDR1 is SGHRS and CDR2 is YFSETQ. The time point is: after dendritic cell vaccination, including at tumor progression/relapse.

The sample here was blood, taken after dendritic cell vaccination. The sequence came from a human donor with glioblastoma. The gene calls are TRBV5-1 and TRBJ2-4, with 10 bases lining up with TRBD2. Written as DNA, the CDR3 is TGCGCCAGCAGCGGAACTAGCGGGACGTCCAAAAACATTCAGTACTTC. Protein sequence: CASSGTSGTSKNIQYF. The whole variable domain, filled in from reference TRBV5-1 and TRBJ2-4, reads KAGVTQTPRYLIKTRGQQVTLSCSPISGHRSVSWYQQTPGQGLQFLFEYFSETQRNKGNFPGRFSGRQFSNSRSEMNVSTLELGDSALYLCASSGTSGTSKNIQYFGAGTRLSVL.